A single T cell receptor (beta chain) is shown here with its context. Its specificity is not known. The table came from immunoSEQ multiplex PCR; TCRdb's copy has only in-frame clones and leaves some out. The sample contains about 60,000 clones, about 82% of which appear only once. This entry comes from a study of OX40 agonist ivuxolimab in advanced cancers. On the study more broadly: Ivuxolimab is an agonistic anti-OX40 (CD134) antibody, and patients were treated with it. Three patients got partial responses; one had hepatocellular carcinoma and two had cutaneous melanoma.

The study, taken as a whole, reports: Relative to CD4+, CD8+ T cells held more expanded clones on average.

The sampling schedule covered blood at baseline, cycle 4 day 1, and cycle 7 day 1. This sequence originates from an adult with an advanced solid tumor such as melanoma, head and neck, liver or kidney cancer. Here the sequenced sample was CD4+ or CD8+ T cells sorted from blood, taken in a trial of the OX40 agonist ivuxolimab.

CDR3 in amino acids: CASSIDNGAGELFF. The CDR3 nucleotides are TGTGCCAGTAGTATAGATAATGGGGCCGGGGAGCTGTTTTTT. This chain uses TRBV19 with TRBJ2-2; D gene uncertain. The V gene's germline CDR1 is LNHDA and CDR2 SQIVND (reference sequence). The CDR3 runs 14 residues. Between the trimmed V and J ends, which lost 0 bases and 6 bases, there was a span of 8 bases. Supplemented by reference TRBV19 and TRBJ2-2, the full variable domain reads DGGITQSPKYLFRKEGQNVTLSCEQNLNHDAMYWYRQDPGQGLRLIYYSQIVNDFQKGDIAEGYSVSREKKESFPLTVTSAQKNPTAFYLCASSIDNGAGELFFGEGSRLTVL.